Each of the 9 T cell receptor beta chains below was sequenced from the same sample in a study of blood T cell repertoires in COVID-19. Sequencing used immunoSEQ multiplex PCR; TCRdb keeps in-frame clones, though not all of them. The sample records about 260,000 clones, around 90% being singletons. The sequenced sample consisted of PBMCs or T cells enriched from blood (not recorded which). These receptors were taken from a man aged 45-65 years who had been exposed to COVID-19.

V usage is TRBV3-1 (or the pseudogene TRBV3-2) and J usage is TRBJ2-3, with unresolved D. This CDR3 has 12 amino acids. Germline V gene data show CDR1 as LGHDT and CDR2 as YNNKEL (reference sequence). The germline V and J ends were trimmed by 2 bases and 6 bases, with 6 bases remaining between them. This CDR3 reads CASSQLEDTQYF. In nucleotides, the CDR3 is TGTGCCAGCAGCCAATTGGAGGATACGCAGTATTTT.

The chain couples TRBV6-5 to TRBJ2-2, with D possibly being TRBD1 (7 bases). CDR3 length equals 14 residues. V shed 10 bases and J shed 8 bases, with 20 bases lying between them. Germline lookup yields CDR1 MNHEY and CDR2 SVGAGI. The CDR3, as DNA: TGTGCCACCTTACGGGCAGGGGGGATGGGGGAGCTGTTTTTT. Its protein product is CATLRAGGMGELFF.

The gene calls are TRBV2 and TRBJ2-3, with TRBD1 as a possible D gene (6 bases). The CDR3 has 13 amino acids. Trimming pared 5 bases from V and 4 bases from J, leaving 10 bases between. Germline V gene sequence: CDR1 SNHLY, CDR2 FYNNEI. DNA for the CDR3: TGTGCCAGCAGTACAGGGATTCCAGATACGCAGTATTTT. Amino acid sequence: CASSTGIPDTQYF. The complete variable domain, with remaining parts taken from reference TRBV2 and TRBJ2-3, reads EPEVTQTPSHQVTQMGQEVILRCVPISNHLYFYWYRQILGQKVEFLVSFYNNEISEKSEIFDDQFSVERPDGSNFTLKIRSTKLEDSAMYFCASSTGIPDTQYFGPGTRLTVL.

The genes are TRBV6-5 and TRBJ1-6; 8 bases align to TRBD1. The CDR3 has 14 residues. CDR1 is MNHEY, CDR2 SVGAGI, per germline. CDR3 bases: TGTGCTACAAAAAGGGACAGGCGGAATTCACCCCTCCACTTT. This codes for CATKRDRRNSPLHF.

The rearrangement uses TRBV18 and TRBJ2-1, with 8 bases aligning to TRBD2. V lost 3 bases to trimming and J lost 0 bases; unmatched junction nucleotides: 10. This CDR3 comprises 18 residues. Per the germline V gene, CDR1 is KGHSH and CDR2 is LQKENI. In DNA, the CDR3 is TGTGCCAGCTCACCCCCGAGGGGGAGCGGGAGCTCCTACAATGAGCAGTTCTTC. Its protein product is CASSPPRGSGSSYNEQFF.

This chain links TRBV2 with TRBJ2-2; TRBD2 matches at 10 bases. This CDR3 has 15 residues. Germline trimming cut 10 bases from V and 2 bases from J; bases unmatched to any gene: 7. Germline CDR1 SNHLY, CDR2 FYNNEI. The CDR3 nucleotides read TGTGCCACCTCGCTAGCGGGGGTAAACACCGGGGAGCTGTTTTTT. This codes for CATSLAGVNTGELFF.

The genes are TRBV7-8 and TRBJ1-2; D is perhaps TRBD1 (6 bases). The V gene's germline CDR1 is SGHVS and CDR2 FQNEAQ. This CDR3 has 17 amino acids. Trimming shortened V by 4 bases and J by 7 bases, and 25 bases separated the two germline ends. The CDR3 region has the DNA TGTGCCAGCAGCTCCACCCTAGGATCGGGGGGCGCGGGTGGCTACACCTTC. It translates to CASSSTLGSGGAGGYTF. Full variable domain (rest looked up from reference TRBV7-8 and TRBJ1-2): GAGVSQSPRYKVAKRGQDVALRCDPISGHVSLFWYQQALGQGPEFLTYFQNEAQLDKSGLPSDRFFAERPEGSVSTLKIQRTQQEDSAVYLCASSSTLGSGGAGGYTFGSGTRLTVV.

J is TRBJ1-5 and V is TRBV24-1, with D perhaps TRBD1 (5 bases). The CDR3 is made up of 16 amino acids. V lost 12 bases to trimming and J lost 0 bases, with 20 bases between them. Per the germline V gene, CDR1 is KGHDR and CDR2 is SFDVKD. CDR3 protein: CAARTGTGDSNQPQHF. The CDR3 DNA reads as TGTGCCGCCCGAACCGGGACGGGGGATAGCAATCAGCCCCAGCATTTT.

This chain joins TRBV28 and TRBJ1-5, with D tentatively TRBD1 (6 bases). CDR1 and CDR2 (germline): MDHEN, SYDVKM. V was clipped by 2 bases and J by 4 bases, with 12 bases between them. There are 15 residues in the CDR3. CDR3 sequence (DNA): TGTGCCAGCAGTTTAGTCCAGGGGCGGAATCAGCCCCAGCATTTT. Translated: CASSLVQGRNQPQHF.